This TCR beta chain was retrieved from a study of blood T cell repertoires in COVID-19. Study in general: In each case, the material was cDNA or gDNA derived from T cells, B-cell-depleted T cells, or PBMCs.

The assay was immunoSEQ multiplex PCR, and TCRdb's table has in-frame clones only and misses some. The sample holds roughly 410,000 clones, around 87% seen once. Trimming took 5 bases from V and 7 from J; bases not matched to a gene: 7. The germline CDR1 and CDR2 sequences are MDHEN and SYDVKM. CDR3 length: 15 amino acids. What was sequenced was peripheral blood. The V and J genes are TRBV28 and TRBJ1-6; 8 bases align to TRBD1. This clonotype was obtained from a woman aged 55-69 years with COVID-19, enrolled during active disease. The CDR3 DNA sequence: TGTGCCAGCAGTCCTCGGACAGGGAAGAATTCACCCCTCCACTTT. Its protein is CASSPRTGKNSPLHF.